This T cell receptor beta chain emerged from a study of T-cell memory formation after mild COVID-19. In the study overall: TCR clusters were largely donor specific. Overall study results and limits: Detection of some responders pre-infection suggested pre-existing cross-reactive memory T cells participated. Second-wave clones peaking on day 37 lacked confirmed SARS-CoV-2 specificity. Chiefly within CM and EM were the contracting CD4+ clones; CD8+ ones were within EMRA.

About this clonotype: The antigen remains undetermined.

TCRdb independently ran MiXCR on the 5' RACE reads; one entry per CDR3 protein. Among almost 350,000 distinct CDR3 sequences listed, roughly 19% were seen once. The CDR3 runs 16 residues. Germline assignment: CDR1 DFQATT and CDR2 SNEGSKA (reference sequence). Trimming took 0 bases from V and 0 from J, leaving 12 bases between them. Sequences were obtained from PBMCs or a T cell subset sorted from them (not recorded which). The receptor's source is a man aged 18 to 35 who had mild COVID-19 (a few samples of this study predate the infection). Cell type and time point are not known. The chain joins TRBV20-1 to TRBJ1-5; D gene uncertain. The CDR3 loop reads CSARDRTEYSNQPQHF. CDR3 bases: TGCAGTGCTAGAGATAGAACCGAATATAGCAATCAGCCCCAGCATTTT.